These 22 T cell receptor beta chains were all obtained from the same sample, sequenced in a study of OX40 agonist ivuxolimab in advanced cancers. Here immunoSEQ multiplex PCR was the method, and the copy in TCRdb shows in-frame clones only, minus some. The table lists approximately 66,000 clones, around 89% of them singletons. The source was CD4+ or CD8+ T cells sorted from blood, collected in a trial of the OX40 agonist ivuxolimab. The origin of the receptors is an adult with an advanced solid tumor such as melanoma, head and neck, liver or kidney cancer.

This chain joins TRBV15 and TRBJ2-3; 7 bases map to TRBD1. The germline gives CDR1 LNHNV, CDR2 YYDKDF (reference sequence). Losses at the gene ends were 8 bases for V and 2 bases for J; bases not matched to a gene: 7. CDR3 size: 14 residues. The CDR3 loop is CATSPGQNTDTQYF. CDR3 nucleotide sequence: TGTGCCACCTCGCCGGGACAGAACACAGATACGCAGTATTTT.

Here the CDR3 DNA reads TGTGCCAGCAGCAAAGGGTTTTCGGGGGTTCCTAATCAGCCCCAGCATTTT. It translates to CASSKGFSGVPNQPQHF. V is TRBV21-1 and J is TRBJ1-5. TRBV21-1 is a recognized pseudogene. This CDR3 contains 17 residues.

V is TRBV19 and J is TRBJ1-2; D ambiguous. The CDR3 contains 14 residues. Germline V gene lookup returns CDR1 LNHDA and CDR2 SQIVND (reference sequence). The germline V and J ends were trimmed by 3 bases and 6 bases, with 14 bases remaining between them. In DNA, the CDR3 is TGTGCCAGTAGTATCCCAACGATCCGCCATGGCTACACCTTC. It is translated as CASSIPTIRHGYTF.

The CDR3 nucleotides read TGTGTCAGAAGCTTAGACAGGGGGATAGCCAAAAACATTCAGTACTTC. As protein: CVRSLDRGIAKNIQYF. The chain uses TRBV7-5 and TRBJ2-4; whether TRBD1, the table's D call, matches the DNA was not checked. TRBV7-5 is a pseudogene locus. The CDR3 is made up of 16 amino acids.

The V call is TRBV10-3, the J call TRBJ2-3; weak D call: TRBD2 (7 bases). This CDR3 spans 15 amino acids. The V end lost 2 bases, the J end lost 4 bases, and 13 bases lay between the germline ends. Germline loops: CDR1 ENHRY, CDR2 SYGVKD. The CDR3, as DNA: TGTGCCATCAGTGAGATAAGGGGGGGGGCAGATACGCAGTATTTT. Residues: CAISEIRGGADTQYF.

CDR3 in amino acids: CASSQDLASGGGYQETQYF. CDR3 nucleotide sequence: TGCGCCAGCAGCCAAGATTTGGCTAGCGGGGGGGGGTACCAAGAGACCCAGTACTTC. The chain has TRBV4-1 and TRBJ2-5, with TRBD2 matching 12 bases. Per the germline V gene, CDR1 is MGHRA and CDR2 is YSYEKL. The CDR3 is 19 amino acids. The V gene end was trimmed by 0 bases and the J gene end by 0 bases; junction bases not matched to a gene: 8.

This clone was observed once. CDR3 amino acids: CASSQRTGDGYTF. CDR3 in DNA: TGTGCCAGCAGCCAGAGGACAGGGGATGGCTACACCTTC. This chain joins TRBV11-2 and TRBJ1-2, with 9 nucleotides matching TRBD1. Trimming removed 5 bases from V and 6 bases from J; junction bases left unmatched: 4. The V gene's germline CDR1 is SGHAT and CDR2 FQNNGV. This CDR3 is built from 13 residues.

The chain carries TRBV5-1 and TRBJ1-1; 7 bases map to TRBD1. This CDR3 is 15 amino acids long. V lost 5 bases, J lost 0 bases, and 7 bases stayed unmatched. CDR1 is SGHRS, CDR2 YFSETQ, per germline. The CDR3 loop reads CASRTTGQLNTEAFF. In nucleotides, the CDR3 is TGCGCCAGCAGAACCACGGGACAGTTGAACACTGAAGCTTTCTTT.

This chain links TRBV15 with TRBJ2-3, with 7 nucleotides matching TRBD2. Germline loops: CDR1 LNHNV, CDR2 YYDKDF (reference sequence). The length of the CDR3 is 14 residues. V trimming: 2 bases; J trimming: 2 bases; junction bases outside the gene matches: 1. The CDR3: CATSRKRDTDTQYF. In nucleotides, the CDR3 is TGTGCCACCAGCAGAAAGCGGGACACAGATACGCAGTATTTT.

A single count supports this clone. This chain links TRBV27 with TRBJ2-5; unclear D gene. V lost 5 bases and J 5 bases, leaving 15 bases between the germline ends. Germline V lookup: CDR1 MNHEY, CDR2 SMNVEV (reference sequence). This CDR3 region has 14 residues. The CDR3 here is CASSPRWYGETQYF. The DNA of the CDR3 is TGTGCCAGCAGTCCCCGTTGGTATGGGGAGACCCAGTACTTC.

V usage is TRBV27 and J usage is TRBJ2-2, with D maybe TRBD2 (7 bases). This CDR3 comprises 13 residues. Germline CDR1 MNHEY, CDR2 SMNVEV (reference sequence). V was shortened by 3 bases and J by 8 bases, with 10 bases between the two germline ends. CDR3 in amino acids: CASSFGGRGELFF. As DNA, the CDR3 is TGTGCCAGCAGTTTCGGGGGGCGGGGGGAGCTGTTTTTT.

The chain carries TRBV20-1 and TRBJ2-1; a weak D match, TRBD2 (6 bases). The CDR3 is made up of 10 amino acids. V lost 6 bases to trimming and J lost 7 bases, with 7 bases between them. CDR1 is DFQATT and CDR2 is SNEGSKA in the germline V gene (reference sequence). CDR3 amino acids: CSAGGNEQFF. CDR3 DNA: TGCAGTGCCGGGGGAAATGAGCAGTTCTTC.

The chain has TRBV27 and TRBJ2-7; the D gene is possibly TRBD1 (6 bases). The CDR3 loop spans 13 amino acids. Germline CDR1 is MNHEY and CDR2 is SMNVEV (reference sequence). The germline V and J ends were trimmed by 2 bases and 6 bases, with 11 bases remaining between them. For the CDR3, the DNA is TGTGCCAGCAGTTTAGGCAGAGGGGGCGAGCAGTACTTC. Encoded protein: CASSLGRGGEQYF.

This rearrangement joins TRBV4-2 to TRBJ1-2; D is undetermined. The CDR3 is made up of 12 amino acids. Germline values: CDR1 LGHNA, CDR2 YNFKEQ. Trimming removed 1 base at V and 7 bases at J, with 7 bases between. The CDR3 protein is CASSQGGSGYTF. DNA for the CDR3: TGTGCCAGCAGCCAAGGGGGAAGTGGCTACACCTTC.

This clone occurred a few times. Other DNA sequences within the sample encode an identical CDR3. This sequence joins TRBV28 and TRBJ1-2; 9 bases fit TRBD1. V was pared by 6 bases and J by 6 bases, with 5 bases of the junction left unmatched. Per the germline V gene, CDR1 is MDHEN and CDR2 is SYDVKM. The CDR3 runs 13 residues. The CDR3 DNA reads TGTGCCAGCAGCCTTGGGACAGGGAATGGCTACACCTTC. As protein: CASSLGTGNGYTF.

This rearrangement joins TRBV2 to TRBJ1-1; possible D gene TRBD1, 5 bases. CDR1 and CDR2 from the germline V gene are SNHLY and FYNNEI. Trimming removed 9 bases from V and 1 base from J, with 12 bases in between. The CDR3 covers 13 residues. The CDR3 here is CASGTGRNTEAFF. In DNA form, the CDR3 reads TGTGCCAGTGGGACGGGGAGGAACACTGAAGCTTTCTTT.

This clone was seen just once. The V call is TRBV10-3, the J call TRBJ1-4; no firm D call. With 8 bases removed from V and 2 bases from J, the gap between germline ends came to 6 bases. This CDR3 is built from 12 residues. Germline V gene sequence: CDR1 ENHRY, CDR2 SYGVKD. CDR3: CAIGATNEKLFF. Written as DNA, the CDR3 is TGTGCCATCGGCGCGACTAATGAAAAACTGTTTTTT.

The genes are TRBV7-6 and TRBJ1-3, with D tentatively TRBD1 (5 bases). CDR1 SGHVS and CDR2 FNYEAQ come from the germline V gene. The V gene lost 1 base and the J gene lost 2 bases, with 9 bases spanning the gap. The CDR3 is made up of 15 amino acids. CDR3 DNA sequence: TGTGCCAGCAGCTTAGATGGCAGGGCTGGAAACACCATATATTTT. This translates into CASSLDGRAGNTIYF.

The chain joins TRBV10-3 to TRBJ1-1; the match to TRBD1 covers 7 bases. V gave up 8 bases and J gave up 11 bases; unmatched junction bases: 8. The CDR3 consists of 11 residues. The germline V gene encodes CDR1 ENHRY and CDR2 SYGVKD. The CDR3 coding sequence is TGTGCCATCTCCAGGGGGGAAACGGCTTTCTTT. Its translation is CAISRGETAFF.

This clone was recorded only once. This chain links TRBV7-2 with TRBJ1-5; weak D call: TRBD1 (5 bases). Trimming cost V 1 base and J 4 bases, with 11 bases left between them. This CDR3 is 15 amino acids long. Germline assignment: CDR1 SGHTA and CDR2 FQGNSA. CDR3 loop: CASSLDGADNQPQHF. CDR3 in DNA: TGTGCCAGCAGCTTAGACGGGGCAGATAATCAGCCCCAGCATTTT.

This clone has just one count. V usage is TRBV19 and J usage is TRBJ1-6, with 7 bases fitting TRBD1. The junction had 4 bases not matched to a gene; V was cut back by 8 bases and J by 6 bases. The CDR3 consists of 13 residues. CDR1 and CDR2 from the germline V gene are LNHDA and SQIVND (reference sequence). In nucleotides, the CDR3 is TGTGCCAGTGGTGGGACAGTTAATTCACCCCTCCACTTT. Encoded protein: CASGGTVNSPLHF.

Only a few counts were recorded for this clone. The chain couples TRBV4-1 to TRBJ1-1; D gene ambiguous. Trimming left V 5 bases short and J 0 bases short, with 13 bases between. The CDR3 has 15 amino acids. Germline lookup yields CDR1 MGHRA and CDR2 YSYEKL. CDR3 nucleotide sequence: TGCGCCAGCAGCGAAAACGGGCTCATGAACACTGAAGCTTTCTTT. Encoded protein: CASSENGLMNTEAFF.